This is a list of T cell receptor beta chains from one sample in a study of PD-L1 blockade in urothelial cancer. The data were produced by immunoSEQ multiplex PCR, yet TCRdb's version contains in-frame clones alone and is incomplete. This sample has about 50,000 clones, with 77% found just once. This sample comprised PBMCs, obtained around atezolizumab (anti-PD-L1) treatment. Receptor source: a man between 70 and 80 years old with urothelial cancer. Both conserved end residues are part of each CDR3. A D gene is named only where the DNA matches it firmly. A clone size is listed for some rows: how often the clone was seen (once, few, many), or a class if it is expanded.

v_call	j_call	clone_size	d_call	cdr3_nt	cdr3_aa
TRBV9	TRBJ1-3	-	-	TGTGCCAGCAGCGTAGGATCGGGCTCGCGGGGAATCTCTGGAAACACCATATATTTT	CASSVGSGSRGISGNTIYF
TRBV7-2	TRBJ2-4	-	-	TGTGCCAGCAGCTCCAGGACAGTTAATAAAAACATTCAGTACTTC	CASSSRTVNKNIQYF
TRBV5-4	TRBJ2-5	-	TRBD2	TGTGCCAGCAGCTCGACTAGCGGGAGGTCGGAGACCCAGTACTTC	CASSSTSGRSETQYF
TRBV7-2	TRBJ1-1	-	-	TGTGCCAGCAGCTTAAAATCTACGAACACTGAAGCTTTCTTT	CASSLKSTNTEAFF
TRBV30	TRBJ2-7	-	TRBD2	TGTGCCTGTGCGACTAGCGGGAACGAGCAGTACTTC	CACATSGNEQYF
TRBV7-6	TRBJ2-2	-	-	TGTGCCAGCAGCGTTCAGGGAGGCGGGGAGCTGTTTTTT	CASSVQGGGELFF
TRBV7-9	TRBJ1-1	-	-	TGTGCCAGCAGCGTAGGGAGGACTGAAGCTTTCTTT	CASSVGRTEAFF
TRBV29-1	TRBJ1-2	-	-	TGCAGCGTTTCTAACCCCGGGGGGACTAACTATGGCTACACCTTC	CSVSNPGGTNYGYTF
TRBV28	TRBJ2-3	-	-	TGTGCCAGCAGTCCAGGGCACCCCACAGATACGCAGTATTTT	CASSPGHPTDTQYF
TRBV11-2	TRBJ2-3	-	TRBD2	TGTGCCAGCAGCCCGGACCCAGGACTAGCGGGGGCGGGGGATACGCAGTATTTT	CASSPDPGLAGAGDTQYF
TRBV5-1	TRBJ2-3	-	TRBD2	TGCGCCAGCAGGTCTCAGCGGGGGGGCTCAGATACGCAGTATTTT	CASRSQRGGSDTQYF
TRBV5-6	TRBJ1-1	-	-	TGTGCCAGCAGCCTACAGGGAATGAAGGGAATGAACACTGAAGCTTTCTTT	CASSLQGMKGMNTEAFF
TRBV28	TRBJ2-1	few	TRBD2	TGTGCCAGCAGTTTACGGGAGGGCCGGGTATATGAGCAGTTCTTC	CASSLREGRVYEQFF
TRBV5-4	TRBJ1-4	few	TRBD1	TGTGCCAGCAGCCTACAGGGGGTTAATGAAAAACTGTTTTTT	CASSLQGVNEKLFF
TRBV28	TRBJ1-5	once	-	TGTGCCAGCAATTGGGGGGGGGCCAATCAGCCCCAGCATTTT	CASNWGGANQPQHF
TRBV7-9	TRBJ2-4	-	-	TGTGCCAGCAGCTTAGTGAGGCAGGGAAACATTCAGTACTTC	CASSLVRQGNIQYF
TRBV7-2	TRBJ2-1	-	TRBD2	TGTGCCAGCAGCTTATTCGGGAGTAGAGCGGGAAATGAGCAGTTCTTC	CASSLFGSRAGNEQFF
TRBV9	TRBJ2-1	-	TRBD2	TGTGCCAGCAGCCCACCCGGGGTAGCGGGAGCCAATGAGCAGTTCTTC	CASSPPGVAGANEQFF
TRBV18	TRBJ1-1	-	-	TGTGCCAGCTCACCATTAGGAGACACTGAAGCTTTCTTT	CASSPLGDTEAFF
TRBV4-3	TRBJ2-7	-	-	TGCGCCAGCAGCCAAGATCTGTGGGACCCCAGGGGGCAGTACTTC	CASSQDLWDPRGQYF
TRBV15	TRBJ2-2	once	-	TGTGCCACCAGCAGAAACAACGAGGACACCGGGGAGCTGTTTTTT	CATSRNNEDTGELFF
TRBV14	TRBJ1-1	once	TRBD1	TGTGCCAGCAGCCAAGACAGGGGGCGAGAAGCTTTCTTT	CASSQDRGREAFF
TRBV27	TRBJ1-2	-	-	TGTGCCAGCAGTTTATCGGGGCGTCTAAGCTACACCTTC	CASSLSGRLSYTF
TRBV7-2	TRBJ1-4	-	-	TGTGCCAGCAGCCCGGGGGGGGGCGGTGAAAAACTGTTTTTT	CASSPGGGGEKLFF
TRBV11-1	TRBJ2-7	-	TRBD1	TGTGCCAGCAGCTTAGGTACAGGGGCGAGCTCCTACGAGCAGTACTTC	CASSLGTGASSYEQYF
TRBV5-4	TRBJ2-1	-	TRBD2	TGTGCCAGCAGCCAAGACCCCACTAGCGGGGGTTCGGGGGAGCAGTTCTTC	CASSQDPTSGGSGEQFF
TRBV25-1	TRBJ2-1	-	-	TGTGCCAGCAGTGAATATATAACCCAGGGTGAGCAGTTCTTC	CASSEYITQGEQFF
TRBV19	TRBJ2-2	-	-	TGTGCCAGTAGTGTCTCCTCCCGGGGTTATGCCGGGGAGCTGTTTTTT	CASSVSSRGYAGELFF
TRBV5-1	TRBJ2-1	-	-	TGCGCCAGCAGCTTGGAACTAGCCCAATATAATGAGCAGTTCTTC	CASSLELAQYNEQFF
TRBV10-3	TRBJ2-1	-	-	TGTGCCATCAGTTATCAGATTTACAATGAGCAGTTCTTC	CAISYQIYNEQFF
TRBV11-3	TRBJ2-3	-	TRBD2	TGTGCCAGCAGCAAACCTCGGAGCGGGAGGATCACAGATACGCAGTATTTT	CASSKPRSGRITDTQYF
TRBV2	TRBJ1-5	many	TRBD1	TGTGCCAGCAGGGACAGGGAAGTAAGCAATCAGCCCCAGCATTTT	CASRDREVSNQPQHF
TRBV27	TRBJ1-5	-	-	TGTGCCAGCAGTTTCTCGGGAGGGAGTAGCAATCAGCCCCAGCATTTT	CASSFSGGSSNQPQHF